These 18 T cell receptor beta chains originate from one sample sequenced in a study of blood T cell repertoires in COVID-19. Data came from immunoSEQ multiplex PCR; TCRdb stores just in-frame clones and leaves some out. The data contain over 45,000 clones, 73% of them singletons. Sequencing used peripheral blood. The origin of the receptors is a woman between 45 and 65 years old with active or convalescent COVID-19.

This clone was observed a single time. The rearrangement uses TRBV5-1 and TRBJ1-4; 12 bases agree with TRBD1. CDR1 SGHRS and CDR2 YFSETQ come from the germline V gene. The CDR3 spans 16 residues. Trimming cost V 4 bases and J 7 bases; bases outside gene matches: 8. CDR3 DNA: TGCGCCAGCAGCGTGGGACAGGGGGCAGGCGGTGAAAAACTGTTTTTT. Translating it yields CASSVGQGAGGEKLFF.

The chain combines TRBV2 with TRBJ1-1; TRBD1 might be the D (6 bases). The germline V gene encodes CDR1 SNHLY and CDR2 FYNNEI. V was pared by 6 bases and J by 4 bases, with 21 bases between. The CDR3 has 16 amino acids. The CDR3 reads CASSMDLQGVGTEAFF. The CDR3, as DNA: TGTGCCAGCAGCATGGATTTACAGGGAGTCGGCACTGAAGCTTTCTTT.

The rearrangement uses TRBV6-4 and TRBJ2-3; 8 bases match TRBD2. J was trimmed by 1 base and V by 6 bases; bases with no gene match: 6. Germline CDR1 is MRHNA and CDR2 is SNTAGT. The CDR3 has 15 residues. For the CDR3, the DNA is TGTGCCAGCAGGGCGCTAGCGGGCGGCACAGATACGCAGTATTTT. It is translated as CASRALAGGTDTQYF.

This clone was observed a handful of times. The CDR3 is CASSPEVADILEQFF. The CDR3 DNA is TGCGCCAGCAGCCCGGAGGTGGCAGACATCCTTGAGCAGTTCTTC. This chain links TRBV5-1 with TRBJ2-1; D may be TRBD2 (5 bases). The germline V gene has CDR1 SGHRS and CDR2 YFSETQ. The CDR3 runs 15 residues. The germline V and J ends were trimmed by 4 bases and 9 bases, with 20 bases remaining between them. Based on the CDR3 plus reference TRBV5-1 and TRBJ2-1, the full variable domain is KAGVTQTPRYLIKTRGQQVTLSCSPISGHRSVSWYQQTPGQGLQFLFEYFSETQRNKGNFPGRFSGRQFSNSRSEMNVSTLELGDSALYLCASSPEVADILEQFFGPGTRLTVL.

The V call is TRBV11-3, the J call TRBJ2-1, with 7 bases matching TRBD1. Germline V gene sequence: CDR1 SGHNT, CDR2 YENEEA. The CDR3 loop spans 14 amino acids. V was clipped by 1 base and J by 5 bases; unmatched bases: 2. Written as DNA, the CDR3 is TGTGCCAGCAGCTTAGGACAGGGTCACAATGAGCAGTTCTTC. This codes for CASSLGQGHNEQFF.

The chain is built from TRBV5-1 and TRBJ2-2; D might be TRBD1 (5 bases). CDR1 is SGHRS and CDR2 is YFSETQ in the germline V gene. V lost 3 bases and J lost 0, with 9 bases in between. The CDR3 has 15 amino acids. CDR3 nucleotide sequence: TGCGCCAGCAGCTCGGACACTACGAACACCGGGGAGCTGTTTTTT. Translation gives CASSSDTTNTGELFF.

This chain's CDR3 is CASSLGLAGGPYQETQYF. As DNA, the CDR3 is TGTGCCAGCAGCTTAGGACTAGCGGGAGGACCCTACCAAGAGACCCAGTACTTC. The chain is built from TRBV5-6 and TRBJ2-5; 14 bases are a match to TRBD2. The junction had 6 bases not matched to a gene; V was cut back by 2 bases and J by 0 bases. CDR1 SGHDT and CDR2 YYEEEE come from the germline V gene. This CDR3 has 18 residues.

This clone was observed a handful of times. V is TRBV19 and J is TRBJ2-1, with 13 bases fitting TRBD2. Germline V gene lookup returns CDR1 LNHDA and CDR2 SQIVND (reference sequence). Trimming at V came to 6 bases and at J to 0 bases, leaving 17 bases not matched to a gene. The CDR3 loop spans 21 amino acids. CDR3 sequence reads: CASSYLPPGLAGLSSYNEQFF. In DNA, the CDR3 is TGTGCCAGTAGCTACCTCCCACCGGGACTAGCGGGATTAAGCTCCTACAATGAGCAGTTCTTC.

The gene calls are TRBV7-2 and TRBJ2-1; 8 positions agree with TRBD1. V shed 3 bases and J 6 bases; nucleotides not matched to a gene: 1. The length of the CDR3 is 13 residues. CDR1 SGHTA and CDR2 FQGNSA come from the germline V gene. CDR3 protein: CASSFTGGNEQFF. CDR3 nucleotides: TGTGCCAGCAGCTTTACAGGGGGCAATGAGCAGTTCTTC.

The V and J genes are TRBV7-9 and TRBJ2-1, with 11 bases matching TRBD2. The CDR3 totals 18 residues. V lost 5 bases to trimming and J lost 7 bases; unmatched junction nucleotides: 16. Germline CDR1 and CDR2: SEHNR and FQNEAQ (reference sequence). The CDR3 region is CASSTTDDSGRAGNEQFF. The CDR3 DNA is TGTGCCAGCAGCACCACCGATGATAGCGGGAGGGCCGGGAATGAGCAGTTCTTC.

The chain combines TRBV5-1 with TRBJ1-3; D is perhaps TRBD1 (5 bases). The CDR3 runs to 16 residues. Germline CDR1 reads SGHRS; CDR2 reads YFSETQ. V lost 0 bases and J 0 bases, leaving 10 bases between the germline ends. This CDR3 is CASSLEARGSGNTIYF. In DNA, the CDR3 is TGCGCCAGCAGCTTGGAAGCAAGGGGCTCTGGAAACACCATATATTTT.

The chain carries TRBV2 and TRBJ1-5, with 7 bases that match TRBD1. The end of the DNA is better explained by TRBJ2-3, so the J call may be wrong. The CDR3 length is 13 residues. Germline V gene sequence: CDR1 SNHLY, CDR2 FYNNEI. The CDR3 protein is CASRPDRVWTQYF. DNA for the CDR3: TGTGCCAGCAGACCCGACAGGGTGTGGACCCAGTATTTT.

On this clone: One end of the junction is discordant with germline, which a read error may explain. This chain uses TRBV2 with TRBJ2-1, with TRBD2 matching 15 bases. This CDR3 region has 14 residues. The germline CDR1 and CDR2 sequences are SNHLY and FYNNEI. CDR3 nucleotide sequence: TGTGCCAGCAGTGAGGGGGGACTAGCGGGAGGCCGGGTCTTC. It codes for CASSEGGLAGGRVF.

This clone was found a few times. The chain is built from TRBV5-1 and TRBJ2-2, with 10 nucleotides matching TRBD2. The germline CDR1 and CDR2 sequences are SGHRS and YFSETQ. The CDR3 has 17 residues. J was trimmed by 0 bases and V by 4 bases; bases with no gene match: 6. This CDR3 reads CASSRSSGSSNTGELFF. In DNA form, the CDR3 reads TGCGCCAGCAGCCGGTCTAGCGGGAGCTCGAACACCGGGGAGCTGTTTTTT.

The rearrangement uses TRBV18 and TRBJ2-3, with TRBD1 as a possible D gene (5 bases). The V end was cut by 2 bases, the J end by 4 bases, with 13 bases between. CDR1 and CDR2 from the germline V gene are KGHSH and LQKENI. This CDR3 comprises 15 residues. The CDR3 loop reads CASSPTGLEADTQYF. Here the CDR3 DNA reads TGTGCCAGCTCACCAACAGGCCTCGAGGCAGATACGCAGTATTTT.

This clone was picked up a small number of times. V and J are TRBV7-8 and TRBJ2-2, with 10 bases fitting TRBD2. The V gene's germline CDR1 is SGHVS and CDR2 FQNEAQ. Germline trimming cut 1 base from V and 4 bases from J; bases unmatched to any gene: 9. This CDR3 has 18 residues. The DNA for the CDR3 is TGTGCCAGCAGCTTAGTCAGAGCGGGAGGGCCTGTCACCGGGGAGCTGTTTTTT. This gives the protein CASSLVRAGGPVTGELFF.

The J gene is TRBJ1-2, the V gene TRBV2; TRBD1 matches 7 bases. V lost 5 bases, J lost 2 bases, and 2 bases stayed unmatched. Per germline, CDR1 SNHLY and CDR2 FYNNEI. The CDR3 contains 13 residues. The CDR3 spells CASSLTGNYGYTF. CDR3 DNA: TGTGCCAGCAGTTTGACAGGGAACTATGGCTACACCTTC.

V usage is TRBV7-6 and J usage is TRBJ2-1, with 7 nucleotides matching TRBD2. Germline CDR1 SGHVS, CDR2 FNYEAQ. The CDR3 runs to 19 residues. V dropped 0 bases and J dropped 4; count of bases not matched to a gene: 15. The CDR3 DNA reads as TGTGCCAGCAGCTTAGCTGCTTTGGGTTGGCGGGAGTGGTACAATGAGCAGTTCTTC. Translated, it gives CASSLAALGWREWYNEQFF.